This TCR beta chain was identified in a study of CD8 T cells in ankylosing spondylitis. Whole-study findings and limits: Disease-linked clones bore a CD8+ phenotype and were relatively rare in peripheral blood. Enrichment of disease-linked clones was reportedly significant in matched ankylosing spondylitis synovial fluid. Before this, some motif variants had been reported in reactive arthritis synovial fluid and blood. It appeared that ankylosing spondylitis blood was characterized by a TCR beta motif of several highly homologous variants.

About this clonotype itself: What it binds is unknown.

The germline CDR1 and CDR2 sequences are ENHRY and SYGVKD. The CDR3 contains 15 residues. V was clipped by 0 bases and J by 6 bases; unmatched bases: 6. Quantitative barcoded 5'-RACE was used to prepare TCR beta libraries. TCRdb itself ran the 5' RACE reads through MiXCR, one entry per CDR3 protein. This sample has fewer than 250,000 distinct CDR3 sequences, with about a sixth found just once. The material sequenced was blood, either unsorted or a sorted T cell fraction (not recorded which). The V call is TRBV10-3, the J call TRBJ2-7; 9 bases map to TRBD1. This TCR derives from a male donor with ankylosing spondylitis. CDR3 residues: CAISESGDRASEQYF. The CDR3 DNA is TGTGCCATCAGTGAGTCGGGGGACAGGGCTAGCGAGCAGTACTTC.